Reported below is one T cell receptor (beta chain). Sequencing was performed with immunoSEQ multiplex PCR; in TCRdb, only in-frame clones are kept and a portion is missing. The data hold 250,000 or so clones, with 70% to 90% observed a single time. The entry originates in a study of blood T cell repertoires in COVID-19. Study-wide context: Sources were T cells, B-cell-depleted T cells, or PBMCs; the material itself was cDNA or gDNA.

CDR1 is ENHRY, CDR2 SYGVKD, per germline. The CDR3 runs 16 residues. The germline V and J ends were trimmed by 6 bases and 0 bases, with 17 bases remaining between them. Material: PBMCs or T cells enriched from blood (not recorded which). The chain is built from TRBV10-3 and TRBJ2-5, with D tentatively TRBD2 (5 bases). The sequence came from a woman between 45 and 65 years old who had been exposed to COVID-19. This CDR3 reads CAISGEGLRHQETQYF. The CDR3 region has the DNA TGTGCCATCAGCGGAGAGGGTCTGAGGCACCAAGAGACCCAGTACTTC.